The 8 T cell receptor beta chains listed next were all sequenced from one sample in a study of blood T cell repertoires in COVID-19. Data came from immunoSEQ multiplex PCR; TCRdb stores just in-frame clones and leaves some out. This sample carries about 49,000 clones, roughly nine tenths of them seen once, and the ten largest clones take about 5%. Specimen: peripheral blood. These receptors came from a man aged 40-49 years with active COVID-19.

This rearrangement joins TRBV5-4 to TRBJ2-5, with D perhaps TRBD2 (6 bases). V lost 2 bases, J lost 1 base, and 12 bases lay in between. This CDR3 is 15 amino acids long. Per germline, CDR1 SGHNT and CDR2 YYREEE (reference sequence). The CDR3 nucleotides are TGTGCCAGCAGCTTCGACCGGGGGTTCCAAGAGACCCAGTACTTC. Protein: CASSFDRGFQETQYF.

This clone appeared a single time. This specimen includes other DNA sequences encoding the same CDR3. The rearrangement joins TRBV18 to TRBJ2-3; D unclear. The germline gives CDR1 KGHSH, CDR2 LQKENI. V was trimmed by 0 bases and J by 1 base, leaving 5 bases between them. The CDR3 sequence is 14 residues long. CDR3 nucleotide sequence: TGTGCCAGCTCACCACCCCTAGGCACAGATACGCAGTATTTT. This translates into CASSPPLGTDTQYF.

The V call is TRBV5-1, the J call TRBJ2-2, with D possibly matching TRBD2 (5 bases). Germline CDR1 and CDR2: SGHRS and YFSETQ. The CDR3 is 15 amino acids. V lost 0 bases and J 5 bases, leaving 11 bases between the germline ends. The chain's CDR3 is CASSLGGRYTGELFF. CDR3 nucleotide sequence: TGCGCCAGCAGCTTGGGTGGGAGATATACCGGGGAGCTGTTTTTT.

This clone was picked up one time. The V call is TRBV5-6, the J call TRBJ1-2; the match to TRBD1 covers 7 bases. CDR3 size: 13 residues. In germline, CDR1 is SGHDT, CDR2 YYEEEE. With V trimmed by 3 bases and J by 6 bases, 5 bases remained unmatched. In DNA form, the CDR3 reads TGTGCCAGCAGCTGGATGACAGGGAATGGCTACACCTTC. Protein product: CASSWMTGNGYTF.

The chain joins TRBV19 to TRBJ1-1; the match to TRBD1 covers 9 bases. CDR3 size: 17 residues. In germline, CDR1 is LNHDA, CDR2 SQIVND (reference sequence). Unmatched junction bases numbered 13, after V lost 7 bases and J lost 1 base. This CDR3 is CASTPSGQGTENTEAFF. CDR3 DNA sequence: TGTGCCAGTACTCCTAGCGGACAGGGGACCGAGAACACTGAAGCTTTCTTT.

The gene calls are TRBV7-2 and TRBJ2-5, with D possibly matching TRBD1 (6 bases). This CDR3 is 15 amino acids long. The V end was cut by 3 bases, the J end by 1 base, with 12 bases between. Germline lookup yields CDR1 SGHTA and CDR2 FQGNSA. The CDR3 sequence is CASSLSTGPQETQYF. CDR3 bases: TGTGCCAGCAGCTTGTCGACAGGACCCCAAGAGACCCAGTACTTC.

The chain links TRBV30 to TRBJ2-5; D ambiguous. There are 14 residues in the CDR3. V was shortened by 0 bases and J by 0 bases, with 8 bases between the two germline ends. Germline CDR1 reads GTSNPN; CDR2 reads SVGIG (reference sequence). The CDR3 loop reads CAWSVSADQETQYF. The CDR3, as DNA: TGTGCCTGGAGTGTATCGGCGGACCAAGAGACCCAGTACTTC.

The chain is built from TRBV28 and TRBJ2-2; the match to TRBD2 covers 9 bases. From germline, CDR1 is MDHEN and CDR2 SYDVKM. This CDR3 region has 14 residues. With 3 bases clipped from V and 7 bases from J, the junction kept 3 bases outside the gene matches. Here the CDR3 reads CASSFRLADGELFF. The CDR3 DNA sequence: TGTGCCAGCAGTTTCCGACTAGCGGACGGGGAGCTGTTTTTT.